This T cell receptor beta chain emerged from a study of CD8 T cells in Susac syndrome. Reverse transcription used roughly 0.5 to 1 ug RNA and random hexamers. MiXCR was run by TCRdb on the immunoSEQ multiplex PCR reads, yielding one entry per CDR3 protein. The table lists approximately 150,000 distinct CDR3 sequences, 94% of them singletons. The germline CDR1 and CDR2 sequences are SQVTM and ANQGSEA. The CDR3 sequence is 13 residues long. V lost 8 bases, J lost 2 bases, and 14 bases lay in between. The sample taken for sequencing was CD4+ T cells from PBMCs. The TCR sequence derives from a human donor in good health. This sequence joins TRBV29-1 and TRBJ2-3; tentative D call: TRBD1 (6 bases). CDR3 sequence (DNA): TGCAGCCTTTATGGACAGCACACAGATACGCAGTATTTT. Translation: CSLYGQHTDTQYF.